This TCR beta chain stems from a study of blood T cell repertoires in COVID-19. In the study overall: Samples representing acute and convalescent COVID-19 were sourced from the United States, Italy and Spain. T cells, B-cell-depleted T cells, or PBMCs provided the cDNA or gDNA that served as material.

Source study methods: Using reference gene primer amplification, nucleated cell counts were estimated. Clones were sequenced by immunoSEQ multiplex PCR, and TCRdb holds only the in-frame ones, with some missing. D and trimming come from the DNA, and the V and J calls and clone size come from that table. The sample carries about 100,000 clones, more than 85% recorded once. Germline V gene lookup returns CDR1 SGHNT and CDR2 YYREEE (reference sequence). The CDR3 length is 14 residues. With V trimmed by 0 bases and J by 7 bases, 2 bases remained unmatched. Specimen: peripheral blood. The genes are TRBV5-4 and TRBJ2-5; 11 bases line up with TRBD2. The receptor's source is a man in his fifties with active COVID-19. The CDR3 region is CASSLVSGGGTQYF. As DNA, the CDR3 is TGTGCCAGCAGCTTGGTTAGCGGGGGGGGGACCCAGTACTTC.